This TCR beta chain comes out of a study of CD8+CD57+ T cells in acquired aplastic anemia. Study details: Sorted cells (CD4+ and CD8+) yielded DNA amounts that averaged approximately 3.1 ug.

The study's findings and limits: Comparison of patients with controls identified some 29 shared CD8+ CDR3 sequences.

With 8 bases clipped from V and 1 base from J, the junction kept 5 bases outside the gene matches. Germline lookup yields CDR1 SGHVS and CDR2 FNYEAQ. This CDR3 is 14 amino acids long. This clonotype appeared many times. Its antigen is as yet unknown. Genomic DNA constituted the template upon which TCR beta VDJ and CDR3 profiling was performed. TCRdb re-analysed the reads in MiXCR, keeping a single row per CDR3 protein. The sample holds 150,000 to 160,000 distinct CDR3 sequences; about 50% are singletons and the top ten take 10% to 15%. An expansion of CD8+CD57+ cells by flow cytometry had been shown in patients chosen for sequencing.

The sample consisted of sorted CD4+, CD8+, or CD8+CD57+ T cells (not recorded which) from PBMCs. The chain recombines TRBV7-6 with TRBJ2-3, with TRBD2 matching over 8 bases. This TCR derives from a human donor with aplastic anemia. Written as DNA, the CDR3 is TGTGCCAGCGCCGCAGCGGGGGGCACAGATACGCAGTATTTT. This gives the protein CASAAAGGTDTQYF.